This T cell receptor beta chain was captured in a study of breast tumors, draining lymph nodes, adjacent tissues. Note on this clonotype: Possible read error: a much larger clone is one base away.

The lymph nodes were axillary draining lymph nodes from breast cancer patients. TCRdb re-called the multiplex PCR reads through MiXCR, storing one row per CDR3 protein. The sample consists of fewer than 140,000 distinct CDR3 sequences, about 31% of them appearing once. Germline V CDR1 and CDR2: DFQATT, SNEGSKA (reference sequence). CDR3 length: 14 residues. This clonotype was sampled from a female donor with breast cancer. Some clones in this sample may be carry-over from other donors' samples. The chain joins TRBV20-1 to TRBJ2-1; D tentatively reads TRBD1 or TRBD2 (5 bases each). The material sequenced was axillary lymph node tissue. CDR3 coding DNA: TGCAGTGCTAGGGGGGATAGCTCCTACACTGAGCAGTTCTTC. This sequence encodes CSARGDSSYTEQFF.